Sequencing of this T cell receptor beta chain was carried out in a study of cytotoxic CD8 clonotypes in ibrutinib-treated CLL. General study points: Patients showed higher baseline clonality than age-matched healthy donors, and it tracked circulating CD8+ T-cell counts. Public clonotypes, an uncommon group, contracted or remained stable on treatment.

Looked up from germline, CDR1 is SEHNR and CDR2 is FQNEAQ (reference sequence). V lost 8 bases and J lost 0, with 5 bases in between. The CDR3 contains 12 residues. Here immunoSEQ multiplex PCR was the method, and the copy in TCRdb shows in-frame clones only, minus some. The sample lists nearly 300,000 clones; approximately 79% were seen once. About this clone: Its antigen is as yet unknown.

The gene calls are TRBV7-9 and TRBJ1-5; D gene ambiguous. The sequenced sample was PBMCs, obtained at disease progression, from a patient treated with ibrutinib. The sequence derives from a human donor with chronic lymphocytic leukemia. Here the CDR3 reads CASSHSNQPQHF. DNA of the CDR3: TGTGCCAGCTCCCATAGCAATCAGCCCCAGCATTTT.